Listed below are T cell receptor beta chains from one sample, sequenced in a study of blood T cell repertoires in COVID-19. Measured with immunoSEQ multiplex PCR; TCRdb has only the in-frame clones, and not every one. Among tens of thousands of clones listed, roughly 74% were seen once. Sequenced material: peripheral blood. The receptors originated from a man aged 50 or older with COVID-19, enrolled during active disease. CDR3s include the opening cysteine and the closing phenylalanine or tryptophan. A D gene is named only where the DNA matches it firmly. The size field is filled for only some rows; it gives once, few, many or a size class.

>-|TRBV28|TRBJ1-1|-
TGTGCCAGCAGCCCCCCGGTTTCGAACACTGAAGCTTTCTTT
CASSPPVSNTEAFF
>-|TRBV6-1|TRBJ1-5|once
TGTGCCAGCAGTTTGGCCCGCGGTTTAGAGCCCCAGCATTTT
CASSLARGLEPQHF
>TRBD1|TRBV6-4|TRBJ2-3|-
TGTGCCAGCAGTGCCGGGACAGGGAACACAGATACGCAGTATTTT
CASSAGTGNTDTQYF
>TRBD1|TRBV7-9|TRBJ2-2|-
TGTGCCAGCAGCCACAGACAGGGGACCGGGGAGCTGTTTTTT
CASSHRQGTGELFF
>-|TRBV30|TRBJ2-2|-
TGTGCCTGGAGGGGGGGACAGTTACGGGACACCGGGGAGCTGTTTTTT
CAWRGGQLRDTGELFF
>-|TRBV7-2|TRBJ2-5|-
TGTGCCAGCAGCTTAAGCAGGGCCAAAGAGACCCAGTACTTC
CASSLSRAKETQYF
>-|TRBV4-1|TRBJ1-6|-
TGCGCCAGCAGCCAAAACGCTCTAGGTATCGGCTATAATTCACCCCTCCACTTT
CASSQNALGIGYNSPLHF
>TRBD1|TRBV5-1|TRBJ2-1|-
TGCGCCAGCAGGGTTGCCGGGACAGGGTACAATGAGCAGTTCTTC
CASRVAGTGYNEQFF
>-|TRBV6-5|TRBJ2-2|-
TGTGCCAGCACCGGGGTATCAAGGACCGGGGAGCTGTTTTTT
CASTGVSRTGELFF
>-|TRBV4-2|TRBJ1-5|-
TGTGCCAGCAGCCAAGGACAGGACAATCAGCCCCAGCATTTT
CASSQGQDNQPQHF
>-|TRBV18|TRBJ2-1|-
TGTGCCAGCTCACCAAGGACAGACTCCTACAATGAGCAGTTCTTC
CASSPRTDSYNEQFF
>-|TRBV5-6|TRBJ1-1|-
TGTGCCAGCAGCCACAGGGCCCCCGAAGCTTTCTTT
CASSHRAPEAFF
>TRBD2|TRBV4-2|TRBJ2-1|once
TGTGCCAGCAGCCAAGATAGAGCGGGGGGGGCGAATGAGCAGTTCTTC
CASSQDRAGGANEQFF
>-|TRBV12-5|TRBJ2-1|-
TGTGCTAGTGGTTTGGAAAGGACAGCGTTCTACAATGAGCAGTTCTTC
CASGLERTAFYNEQFF
>-|TRBV18|TRBJ2-2|-
TGTGCCAGCTCACCACGAGCCGGGGAGCTGTTTTTT
CASSPRAGELFF
>TRBD1|TRBV28|TRBJ1-2|few
TGTGCCAGCAGCGGACAGGAGTTTGGCTACACCTTC
CASSGQEFGYTF
>-|TRBV28|TRBJ2-1|-
TGTGCCAGCAGTGGGACTCTCAATGAGCAGTTCTTC
CASSGTLNEQFF
>-|TRBV19|TRBJ1-2|-
TGTGCCAGTCGGTCAGGGGATGGCTACACCTTC
CASRSGDGYTF
>TRBD1|TRBV27|TRBJ2-7|-
TGTGCCAGCAGTTTATCTCTCCGGGGACAGTCCTACGAGCAGTACTTC
CASSLSLRGQSYEQYF
>-|TRBV29-1|TRBJ1-1|-
TGCAGCGTTGAAGCCCAGGGGAACACTGAAGCTTTCTTT
CSVEAQGNTEAFF
>TRBD1|TRBV6-1|TRBJ1-3|few
TGTGCCAGCAGTGTGGCCGAGACAGGGTCTGGAAACACCATATATTTT
CASSVAETGSGNTIYF
>-|TRBV9|TRBJ1-1|-
TGTGCCAGCAGCGTAGTTTCTGTGAACACTGAAGCTTTCTTT
CASSVVSVNTEAFF
>TRBD1|TRBV3-1/TRBV3-2|TRBJ1-1|-
TGTGCCAGCAGCCAAGAACAGGGGGCTAGCACTGAAGCTTTCTTT
CASSQEQGASTEAFF
>-|TRBV9|TRBJ1-5|-
TGTGCCAGCAGCCGGGACACAAATCAGCCCCAGCATTTT
CASSRDTNQPQHF
>TRBD1|TRBV7-3|TRBJ2-5|once
TGTGCCAGCAGCGACCAGGGGGCTGGAGAGACCCAGTACTTC
CASSDQGAGETQYF
>TRBD1|TRBV19|TRBJ2-3|-
TGTGCCAGTAGTATGGGACAGGGCACAGATACGCAGTATTTT
CASSMGQGTDTQYF
>-|TRBV7-6|TRBJ1-2|-
TGTGCCAGCAGCCGCGGGACGCTCTATGGCTACACCTTC
CASSRGTLYGYTF
>TRBD1|TRBV5-5|TRBJ1-1|once
TGTGCCAGCAGTTTCTGGGGGACAGGGAGAGGTCTGAACACTGAAGCTTTCTTT
CASSFWGTGRGLNTEAFF
>TRBD1|TRBV7-2|TRBJ2-1|-
TGTGCCAGCAGCGGTGGGACAGGGGCTTACAATGAGCAGTTCTTC
CASSGGTGAYNEQFF
>-|TRBV6-6|TRBJ2-2|few
TGTGCCAGCAGTTACTCTGGGACAAGGAACACCGGGGAGCTGTTTTTT
CASSYSGTRNTGELFF
>TRBD1|TRBV6-4|TRBJ2-2|-
TGTGCCAGCAGTCGGGACAGGGAAACCGGGGAGCTGTTTTTT
CASSRDRETGELFF
>-|TRBV7-3|TRBJ2-2|-
TGTGCCAGCAGCTTAAGCGGGACGAACACCGGGGAGCTGTTTTTT
CASSLSGTNTGELFF
>-|TRBV5-1|TRBJ2-1|-
TGCGCCAGCAGCTTATCTTTCGTTGAGCAGTTCTTC
CASSLSFVEQFF
>TRBD2|TRBV11-2|TRBJ2-5|once
TGTGCCAGCAGCTTAGATCCGGCGGGGGGGCATCAAGAGACCCAGTACTTC
CASSLDPAGGHQETQYF
>TRBD1|TRBV18|TRBJ1-2|-
TGTGCCAGCTCTCAGGGGGGACAGGATTCCTATGGCTACACCTTC
CASSQGGQDSYGYTF
>-|TRBV3-1/TRBV3-2|TRBJ2-1|-
TGTGCCAGCAGCCAAGATCCCCTTGCGGAAGTCCAATACAATGAGCAGTTCTTC
CASSQDPLAEVQYNEQFF
>TRBD2|TRBV19|TRBJ2-7|-
TGTGCCAGTAGTACCAGACTAGCGGGGTCCTACGAGCAGTACTTC
CASSTRLAGSYEQYF
>TRBD2|TRBV19|TRBJ2-7|few
TGTGCCAGTAGTATTTACGGGGGGATTGGGGACGAGCAGTACTTC
CASSIYGGIGDEQYF
>TRBD2|TRBV18|TRBJ2-1|-
TGTGCCAGCTCACCCTCGTTAACATATCCGGGACTAGGATTCCTGTACGAGCAGTTCTTC
CASSPSLTYPGLGFLYEQFF
>TRBD2|TRBV5-1|TRBJ2-1|-
TGCGCCAGCAGCTTCACTAGCGGGAGGAACAATGAGCAGTTCTTC
CASSFTSGRNNEQFF
>-|TRBV10-3|TRBJ2-3|-
TGTGCCATCAGGGGCGGGTCTAGCACAGATACGCAGTATTTT
CAIRGGSSTDTQYF
>TRBD2|TRBV7-3|TRBJ2-7|few
TGTGCCAGCAGCCGGGTGGGCGGGGGCGAGCAGTACTTC
CASSRVGGGEQYF
>TRBD2|TRBV5-1|TRBJ2-3|-
TGCGCCAGCAGCCCCGGACTAGCGGGGGCCGGGGCGACGGCGCAGTATTTT
CASSPGLAGAGATAQYF